A selection of T cell receptor beta chains follows, all from one sample in a study of cytomegalovirus exposure and HLA in healthy donors. Sequencing used immunoSEQ multiplex PCR; TCRdb keeps in-frame clones, though not all of them. The data show about 150,000 clones, more than 80% seen once. The sequenced sample consisted of PBMCs. The source is a woman aged 40-49 years in good health and CMV-seropositive. Each CDR3 is given with its conserved first and last residue. The order of the fields is D gene, J gene, clone size, V gene, CDR3 DNA, CDR3 protein. D genes are given only for firm matches. Expanded clones get a size class; other rows say once, few or many, or leave the size out.

D gene: TRBD1; J gene: TRBJ1-2; clone size: once; V gene: TRBV30; CDR3 DNA: TGTGCCTGGAGTCAGGACAGGGGAAGCTATGGCTACACCTTC; CDR3 protein: CAWSQDRGSYGYTF
D gene: .; J gene: TRBJ2-2; clone size: .; V gene: TRBV19; CDR3 DNA: TGTGCCAGCGGAGGGGGGGCCGGGGAGCTGTTTTTT; CDR3 protein: CASGGGAGELFF
D gene: TRBD2; J gene: TRBJ2-4; clone size: .; V gene: TRBV7-9; CDR3 DNA: TGTGCCGCGGGGGGGGCAGCTCCTGCCAAAAACATTCAGTACTTC; CDR3 protein: CAAGGAAPAKNIQYF
D gene: TRBD1; J gene: TRBJ2-7; clone size: .; V gene: TRBV28; CDR3 DNA: TGTGCCAGCAGCCCAACTATAGGGACAGGGACGTGGGAGCAGTACTTC; CDR3 protein: CASSPTIGTGTWEQYF
D gene: .; J gene: TRBJ2-6; clone size: few; V gene: TRBV6-5; CDR3 DNA: TGTGCCAGCAGTTCCCGAGGGTCCTCAGGGGCCAACGTCCTGACTTTC; CDR3 protein: CASSSRGSSGANVLTF
D gene: TRBD1; J gene: TRBJ1-1; clone size: .; V gene: TRBV5-5; CDR3 DNA: TGTGCCAGCAGCTTGGGGGACAGGGTACGAACTGAAGCTTTCTTT; CDR3 protein: CASSLGDRVRTEAFF
D gene: .; J gene: TRBJ2-7; clone size: .; V gene: TRBV5-1; CDR3 DNA: TGCGCCAGCAGCTTAGCGGGTACCTCCTACGAGCAGTACTTC; CDR3 protein: CASSLAGTSYEQYF
D gene: TRBD2; J gene: TRBJ2-5; clone size: .; V gene: TRBV5-6; CDR3 DNA: TGTGCCAGCAGCAGTCCCGGGACTAGCGGGAGGACTCAAGAGACCCAGTACTTC; CDR3 protein: CASSSPGTSGRTQETQYF
D gene: TRBD2; J gene: TRBJ2-5; clone size: .; V gene: TRBV11-2; CDR3 DNA: TGTGCCAGCAGCTTAGAACCCCCCTCTAGCGGGAATTGGGAGACCCAGTACTTC; CDR3 protein: CASSLEPPSSGNWETQYF
D gene: TRBD1; J gene: TRBJ1-2; clone size: .; V gene: TRBV6-1; CDR3 DNA: TGTGCCAGTAACCCCGGGACAGGGTCTTACTATGGCTACACCTTC; CDR3 protein: CASNPGTGSYYGYTF
D gene: TRBD2; J gene: TRBJ2-1; clone size: .; V gene: TRBV27; CDR3 DNA: TGTGCCAGCAGTCACGGGACTAGCGGGAGAGGTGAGCAGTTCTTC; CDR3 protein: CASSHGTSGRGEQFF
D gene: .; J gene: TRBJ2-1; clone size: .; V gene: TRBV7-2; CDR3 DNA: TGTGCCAGCAGCTCAAACAGGAATGAGCAGTTCTTC; CDR3 protein: CASSSNRNEQFF
D gene: TRBD1; J gene: TRBJ2-7; clone size: few; V gene: TRBV5-1; CDR3 DNA: TGCGCCAGCAGGGAAACTTACGACAGGGGCGTCTACGAGCAGTACTTC; CDR3 protein: CASRETYDRGVYEQYF
D gene: .; J gene: TRBJ2-7; clone size: .; V gene: TRBV7-2; CDR3 DNA: TGTGCCAGCAGCACACAGCTAACCTACGAGCAGTACTTC; CDR3 protein: CASSTQLTYEQYF
D gene: TRBD1; J gene: TRBJ2-7; clone size: .; V gene: TRBV6-5; CDR3 DNA: TGTGCCAGCAGTTGGGGACAGGTCGCCTACGAGCAGTACTTC; CDR3 protein: CASSWGQVAYEQYF
D gene: .; J gene: TRBJ2-3; clone size: .; V gene: TRBV27; CDR3 DNA: TGTGCCAGCAGTTTTTCCCGGGGAACAGATACGCAGTATTTT; CDR3 protein: CASSFSRGTDTQYF
D gene: .; J gene: TRBJ2-7; clone size: once; V gene: TRBV5-4; CDR3 DNA: TGTGCCAGCAGCTCAGGAAAGGACCCTACGGGGGCCTACGAGCAGTACTTC; CDR3 protein: CASSSGKDPTGAYEQYF
D gene: TRBD1; J gene: TRBJ2-1; clone size: .; V gene: TRBV5-4; CDR3 DNA: TGTGCCAGCAGCTTGGGAAGGGACAGGGCCGACGCTGAGCAGTTCTTC; CDR3 protein: CASSLGRDRADAEQFF
D gene: .; J gene: TRBJ1-6; clone size: once; V gene: TRBV4-1; CDR3 DNA: TGCGCCAGCAGCCCTCAGGGCCTTAATTCACCCCTCCACTTT; CDR3 protein: CASSPQGLNSPLHF
D gene: .; J gene: TRBJ2-7; clone size: .; V gene: TRBV10-1; CDR3 DNA: TGCGCCAGCAGTGTGGAGCGGACCGCCGAGCAGTACTTC; CDR3 protein: CASSVERTAEQYF
D gene: .; J gene: TRBJ2-7; clone size: .; V gene: TRBV28; CDR3 DNA: TGTGCCAGCAGTTTTTCAGGACAGTACTCCTACGAGCAGTACTTC; CDR3 protein: CASSFSGQYSYEQYF
D gene: .; J gene: TRBJ2-5; clone size: .; V gene: TRBV27; CDR3 DNA: TGTGCCAGCAGACTTCACCTGGACAGAGCCCAGTACTTC; CDR3 protein: CASRLHLDRAQYF
D gene: .; J gene: TRBJ1-5; clone size: .; V gene: TRBV28; CDR3 DNA: TGTGCCAGCAGTTTACCCGCCCGGGGGAGACAGCCCCAGCATTTT; CDR3 protein: CASSLPARGRQPQHF
D gene: TRBD1; J gene: TRBJ2-1; clone size: .; V gene: TRBV10-3; CDR3 DNA: TGTGCCATCAGTTCCGGGACAGGTAATGAGCAGTTCTTC; CDR3 protein: CAISSGTGNEQFF
D gene: .; J gene: TRBJ1-1; clone size: .; V gene: TRBV9; CDR3 DNA: TGTGCCAGCAGCGTAGGGTGGAGTAACATGAACACTGAAGCTTTCTTT; CDR3 protein: CASSVGWSNMNTEAFF
D gene: .; J gene: TRBJ2-2; clone size: .; V gene: TRBV9; CDR3 DNA: TGTGCCAGCAGGTCTACGGGTGGGGGAGGCACCGGGGAGCTGTTTTTT; CDR3 protein: CASRSTGGGGTGELFF